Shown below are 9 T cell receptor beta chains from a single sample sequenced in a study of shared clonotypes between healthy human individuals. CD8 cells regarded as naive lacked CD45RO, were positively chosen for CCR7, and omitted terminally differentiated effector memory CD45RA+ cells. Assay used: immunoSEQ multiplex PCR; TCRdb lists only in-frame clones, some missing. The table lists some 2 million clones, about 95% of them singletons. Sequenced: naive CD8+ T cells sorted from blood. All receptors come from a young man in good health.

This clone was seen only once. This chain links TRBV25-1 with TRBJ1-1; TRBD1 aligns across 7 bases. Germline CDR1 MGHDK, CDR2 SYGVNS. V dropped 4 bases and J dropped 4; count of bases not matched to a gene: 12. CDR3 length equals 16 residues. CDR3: CASSGETGIVGTEAFF. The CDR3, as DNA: TGTGCCAGCAGTGGGGAGACAGGGATCGTGGGCACTGAAGCTTTCTTT.

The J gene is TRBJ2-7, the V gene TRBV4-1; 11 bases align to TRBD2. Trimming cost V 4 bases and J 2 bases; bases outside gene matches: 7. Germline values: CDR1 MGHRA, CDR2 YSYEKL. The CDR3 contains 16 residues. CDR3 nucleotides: TGCGCCAGCAGCCTCCTGGGGACTAGCGGTGCCTACGAGCAGTACTTC. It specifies CASSLLGTSGAYEQYF.

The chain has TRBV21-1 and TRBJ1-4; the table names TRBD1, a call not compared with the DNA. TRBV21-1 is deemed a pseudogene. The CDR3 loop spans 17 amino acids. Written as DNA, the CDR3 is TGTGCCAGCACCACACAGGGGGCGGAAACAACTAATGAAAAACTGTTTTTT. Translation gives CASTTQGAETTNEKLFF.

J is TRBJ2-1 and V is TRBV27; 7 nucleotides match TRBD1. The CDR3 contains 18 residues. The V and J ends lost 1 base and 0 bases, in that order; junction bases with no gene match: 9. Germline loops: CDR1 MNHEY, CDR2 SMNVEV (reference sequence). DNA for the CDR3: TGTGCCAGCAGTTTATACCCAGGGGGAATTCCCTCCTACAATGAGCAGTTCTTC. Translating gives CASSLYPGGIPSYNEQFF.

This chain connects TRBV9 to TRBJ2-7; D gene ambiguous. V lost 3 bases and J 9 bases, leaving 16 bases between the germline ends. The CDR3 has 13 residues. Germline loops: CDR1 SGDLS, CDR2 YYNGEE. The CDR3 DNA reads TGTGCCAGCAGCGCGGGTGACGGACCCGGGCAGTACTTC. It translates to CASSAGDGPGQYF.

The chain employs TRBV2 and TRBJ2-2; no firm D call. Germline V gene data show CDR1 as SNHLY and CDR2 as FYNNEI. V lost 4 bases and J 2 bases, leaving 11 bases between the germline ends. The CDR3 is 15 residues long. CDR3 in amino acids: CASSVENINTGELFF. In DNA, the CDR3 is TGTGCCAGCAGTGTTGAGAACATAAACACCGGGGAGCTGTTTTTT.

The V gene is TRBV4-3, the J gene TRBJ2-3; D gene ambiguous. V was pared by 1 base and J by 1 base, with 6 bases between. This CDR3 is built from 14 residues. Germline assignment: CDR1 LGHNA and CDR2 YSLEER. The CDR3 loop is CASSQATRTDTQYF. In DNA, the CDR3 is TGCGCCAGCAGCCAAGCCACACGCACAGATACGCAGTATTTT.

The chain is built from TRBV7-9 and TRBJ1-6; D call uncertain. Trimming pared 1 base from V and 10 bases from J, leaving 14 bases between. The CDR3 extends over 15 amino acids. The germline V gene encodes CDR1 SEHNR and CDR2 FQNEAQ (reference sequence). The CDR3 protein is CASSLEPGGQSPLHF. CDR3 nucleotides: TGTGCCAGCAGCTTAGAGCCGGGAGGGCAGTCACCCCTCCACTTT. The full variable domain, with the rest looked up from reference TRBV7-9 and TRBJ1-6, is DTGVSQNPRHKITKRGQNVTFRCDPISEHNRLYWYRQTLGQGPEFLTYFQNEAQLEKSRLLSDRFSAERPKGSFSTLEIQRTEQGDSAMYLCASSLEPGGQSPLHFGNGTRLTVT.

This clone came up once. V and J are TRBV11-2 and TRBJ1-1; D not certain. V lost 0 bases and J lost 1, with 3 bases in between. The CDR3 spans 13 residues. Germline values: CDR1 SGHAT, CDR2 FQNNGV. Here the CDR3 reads CASSLEENTEAFF. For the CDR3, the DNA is TGTGCCAGCAGCTTAGAGGAGAACACTGAAGCTTTCTTT.